This T cell receptor (beta chain) was found in a study of PD-1 blockade in mismatch repair-deficient tumors. Study-level information: Patients had approximately 11 mismatch repair-deficient cancer types and were previously treated and progressing.

Trimming removed 0 bases from V and 2 bases from J, with 7 bases in between. The length of the CDR3 is 14 residues. TCR sequencing covered a few patients who responded to pembrolizumab. This clone came up once. Generated by immunoSEQ multiplex PCR, the TCRdb table keeps only in-frame clones and is missing some. This sample has some 120,000 clones, with about 90% found just once. This chain links TRBV23-1 with TRBJ1-2; D is undetermined. TRBV23-1 is an open reading frame whose function is uncertain. The input for sequencing was peripheral blood, taken 70 to 73 weeks after starting pembrolizumab. The sequence was obtained from an adult with mismatch repair-deficient cancer. This CDR3 reads CASSQSEINYGYTF. The CDR3 coding sequence is TGCGCCAGCAGTCAATCGGAGATAAACTATGGCTACACCTTC.